The rows below give T cell receptor beta chains drawn from one sample of a study of blood T cell repertoires in COVID-19. This table comes from immunoSEQ multiplex PCR, and its TCRdb copy is limited to in-frame clones, with some not included. The table shows about 320,000 clones, with roughly 90% occurring only once. Sequencing input: PBMCs or T cells enriched from blood (not recorded which). The receptors derive from a man aged 60-69 years who had recovered from COVID-19. Each CDR3 is given with its conserved first and last residue. The D gene is left open where the match is weak. Rows may omit the clone size; those that give it use once, few, many or a size class.

TRBJ1-1 | NA | 15 | TRBV11-3 | NA | CASSLEGTGSAEAFF | TGTGCCAGCAGCTTAGAGGGAACAGGTTCTGCTGAAGCTTTCTTT
TRBJ2-1 | few | 16 | TRBV29-1 | TRBD2 | CSVEFILAGGRDEQFF | TGCAGCGTTGAATTTATCCTAGCGGGAGGCCGCGATGAGCAGTTCTTC
TRBJ2-3 | NA | 19 | TRBV19 | TRBD2 | CASSIGTSGSFRSTDTQYF | TGTGCCAGTAGTATCGGGACTAGCGGGAGTTTTAGGAGCACAGATACGCAGTATTTT
TRBJ1-2 | NA | 16 | TRBV6-2/TRBV6-3 | NA | CASSYGSAATNYGYTF | TGTGCCAGCAGTTACGGTAGTGCCGCCACTAACTATGGCTACACCTTC
TRBJ1-2 | NA | 14 | TRBV2 | TRBD1 | CASSELQGTFDYTF | TGTGCCAGCAGTGAACTACAGGGGACATTTGACTACACCTTC
TRBJ2-3 | NA | 18 | TRBV6-2/TRBV6-3 | NA | CASSYGTGGQASTDTQYF | TGTGCCAGCAGTTATGGTACGGGGGGCCAAGCTAGCACAGATACGCAGTATTTT
TRBJ1-4 | NA | 14 | TRBV5-1 | TRBD1 | CASSPGQTNEKLFF | TGCGCCAGCAGCCCGGGACAGACGAATGAAAAACTGTTTTTT
TRBJ1-1 | NA | 13 | TRBV9 | NA | CASSEGPGVGAFF | TGTGCCAGCAGCGAGGGGCCGGGGGTTGGCGCTTTCTTT
TRBJ2-1 | once | 19 | TRBV14 | TRBD2 | CASSQSGLAGVGSYNEQFF | TGTGCCAGCAGCCAGTCTGGACTAGCGGGAGTGGGCTCCTACAATGAGCAGTTCTTC
TRBJ1-6 | once | 14 | TRBV7-9 | NA | CASSPWGEGSPLHF | TGTGCCAGCAGCCCGTGGGGGGAGGGATCACCCCTCCACTTT
TRBJ2-6 | NA | 19 | TRBV5-5 | TRBD1 | CASSFPPDRVVAGANVLTF | TGTGCCAGCAGCTTTCCCCCCGACAGGGTGGTGGCTGGGGCCAACGTCCTGACTTTC
TRBJ1-1 | NA | 9 | TRBV7-2 | NA | CAAGGEAFF | TGTGCCGCTGGGGGCGAAGCTTTCTTT
TRBJ1-2 | NA | 13 | TRBV5-6 | TRBD1 | CASSPDRAYGYTF | TGTGCCAGCAGCCCGGACAGGGCCTATGGCTACACCTTC
TRBJ2-1 | NA | 16 | TRBV4-1 | TRBD1 | CASSQERQGAHNEQFF | TGCGCCAGCAGCCAAGAGCGCCAGGGGGCGCACAATGAGCAGTTCTTC
TRBJ2-7 | NA | 15 | TRBV15 | NA | CATSINSDRTYEQYF | TGTGCCACCAGCATTAACTCGGACAGAACCTACGAGCAGTACTTC